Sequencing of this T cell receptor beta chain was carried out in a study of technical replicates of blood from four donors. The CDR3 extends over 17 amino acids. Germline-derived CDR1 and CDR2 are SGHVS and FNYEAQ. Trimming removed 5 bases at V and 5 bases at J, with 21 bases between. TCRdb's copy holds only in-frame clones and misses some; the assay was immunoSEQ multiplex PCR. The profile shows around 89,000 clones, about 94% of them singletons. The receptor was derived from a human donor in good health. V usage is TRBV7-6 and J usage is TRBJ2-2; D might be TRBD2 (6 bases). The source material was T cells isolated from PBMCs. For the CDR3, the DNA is TGTGCCAGCAGCGATACCGGGACTCAAGATTTGACCGGGGAGCTGTTTTTT. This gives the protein CASSDTGTQDLTGELFF.